This T cell receptor beta chain comes out of a study of blood T cell repertoires in COVID-19. In the study overall: Samples of COVID-19 (acute and convalescent) were obtained from the United States, Italy and Spain.

The V gene end was trimmed by 3 bases and the J gene end by 7 bases; junction bases not matched to a gene: 6. Germline V CDR1 and CDR2: SGHDT, YYEEEE. The CDR3 contains 14 residues. Authors' processing steps: Reference gene primer amplification gave nucleated cell count estimates. The protocol was immunoSEQ multiplex PCR, while the TCRdb copy is restricted to in-frame clones and leaves out a portion. The V and J calls and the clone size are those of that table, but D and trimming were determined from the DNA. The sample has about 160,000 clones, around 80% seen once; the top ten hold about 8.3%. This receptor was obtained from a man in his sixties with acute or convalescent COVID-19. The material sequenced was peripheral blood. The chain couples TRBV5-6 to TRBJ1-2; 10 bases are shared with TRBD1. CDR3 residues: CASSWGQGSVGYTF. Here the CDR3 DNA reads TGTGCCAGCAGCTGGGGACAGGGGTCCGTTGGCTACACCTTC.